This T cell receptor (beta chain) derives from a study of cytomegalovirus exposure and HLA in healthy donors (dated by TCRdb to about 2017). Context from the whole study: An earlier analysis of 587 of the donors reported roughly 300 Gb of sequence data and 100 million to 120 million unique TCR beta sequences obtained from roughly 180 million T cells. Every repertoire in the discovery cohort had been generated on one and the same sequencing platform. A later analysis re-examined previously published TCR beta repertoires from about 670 donors and added high-resolution HLA genotyping to investigate patterns of TCR occurrence. In addition to the first cohort of approximately 650 subjects, a separate validation cohort of 120 different subjects was used. On average, over 200,000 unique TCR beta nucleotide sequences were sequenced per donor among more than 350 genotyped donors of the cohort, with roughly a sixth of those sequences being non-productive. Among the roughly 390 genotyped donors, around 81% belonged to the genetic ancestry cluster associated with self-reported Caucasian donors. The aim of the study was to test whether cataloging public T cell receptors could identify signatures of past pathogen exposure. The number of donors typed differed by locus, with roughly 620-640 for A, B, C, DRB1 and DQB1, over 500 for DQA1, 600 to 610 for DPA1, and around 460 for DPB1. The study combined high-throughput TCR immunosequencing, statistical association of individual TCRs with disease status, and machine learning to predict cytomegalovirus infection status. An early release that covered approximately 600 HLA-typed donors contained about 300 gigabases of sequencing data and approximately 85 million unique TCR sequences. Rather than drawing on any new phenotypic data, the later analysis identified candidate immune exposures from TCR beta sequences and the way those sequences occurred across donors. Using immunosequencing, the study profiled T cell repertoires from 500 to 800 subjects and related those repertoires to cytomegalovirus serostatus. Alongside the repertoire data, information on donor age, sex, ethnicity and CMV serostatus was compiled. Class I and class II HLA loci were covered by the typing at four-digit resolution. Genome-wide SNP genotypes for about 55% of the roughly 670 donors were used in a later genetic analysis, which treated that subset as a discovery cohort. Five DR-DQ haplotypes were treated as single units for association and clustering because of strong linkage in the cohort. In an earlier analysis of several hundred of the donors, high-throughput TCR beta sequencing was used to judge whether each TCR beta V gene segment behaved as functional or pseudogenic. What the study reported, not specific to this receptor: V-gene and J-gene trimming of TCR beta chains was associated with a missense DCLRE1C variant in a later genetic analysis, and the association was replicated in an independent cohort. CMV serostatus was the only immune exposure information available for the cohort. An earlier analysis of some 590 of the donors showed that most TCR beta V segments appeared in productive rearrangements either about 87% or about 30% of the time, which broadly matched IMGT annotations. Because some donors lacked HLA typing at each locus, the association tests relied only on the typed subset. Assigning TCR associations to individual alleles was difficult when HLA alleles, especially DR and DQ, strongly co-occurred. Some IMGT-functional V segments, including TRBV6-2 and TRBV6-3, could not be told apart with the 87-base-pair reads, so those segments were excluded. A later analysis found that TCR association rates varied across HLA loci, with DRB1 alleles showing the most associated TCRs and HLA-C alleles the fewest. The study gave a list of about 170 TCR beta chains associated with cytomegalovirus. Correlated functional status among segregating V segments might reflect linkage disequilibrium, but an unknown experimental factor could not be ruled out. Several of the top co-occurrence clusters appeared to be linked to parvovirus B19, influenza, CMV and Epstein-Barr virus, according to a later analysis. In a later analysis, HLA-associated TCR beta chains were found to be more clonally expanded and to have lower generation probabilities than equally common non-associated chains. The earlier analysis of a few hundred of the donors excluded 15 to 20 rarely observed V segments, including chromosome 9 orphons, because counts were too low. A few of the identified cytomegalovirus-associated TCR beta chains were confirmed in vitro to be specific for cytomegalovirus antigens. The authors suggested that the approach could potentially be extended to other disease states and immunological phenotypes. Specific HLA alleles were associated with 18,000 or so TCR beta sequences at a false discovery rate of 0.05 in a later analysis. A later analysis found that most CMV-associated TCR beta chains appeared HLA-restricted, with HLA associations seemingly driven largely by CMV exposure. Sequencing depth was assumed to be roughly uniform across donors in the presence/absence analyses, though that assumption may not hold. The cohort was sequenced for TCR beta chains only, and without alpha or paired-chain data the features that could be detected were limited. The classifier was reported to diagnose cytomegalovirus status with high specificity and sensitivity in both the original cohort and the validation cohort. A cluster of highly shared sequence variants was judged likely to represent a technical artifact of the sequencing pipeline. Across donors, most TCR sequences were observed very rarely, whereas some public TCRs were present in many individuals. A further reported finding was that TCR beta sequences accurately predicted the HLA-A and HLA-B alleles for most subjects in the first cohort. A later genetic analysis reported fewer N-insertions in productive TCRs among donors in an Asian-associated ancestry cluster than the roughly 640-donor mean.

As encoded in the germline V gene, CDR1 is SGHTA while CDR2 is FQGNSA. Spanning cysteine to phenylalanine, the CDR3 consists of 15 amino acids. Just the 45-base CDR3 DNA is kept, in frame starting at base 1. Ends trimmed: V by 5 bases, J by 4 bases; bases unmatched to a gene: 8. Library preparation employed the immunoSEQ multiplex PCR assay. For the multiplex PCR, a mixture combining 60 forward primers for TCR Vbeta segments and 13 reverse primers for TCR Jbeta segments was used. The CDR3 region of rearranged TCR beta genes was amplified from genomic DNA by a multiplex PCR assay. On the Illumina HiSeq System, the amplified TCR beta libraries were sequenced as 87-base-pair reads. The authors processed their data as follows. Across the 600 to 700 repertoires, a later analysis counted tens of millions of unique TCR beta chains, about 10 million of which were shared by at least two donors. To remove PCR and sequencing errors, raw reads were error-corrected and collapsed into unique sequences using a nearest-neighbor algorithm that merged closely related sequences. CDR3 sequences were aligned to IMGT reference sequences to assign V, D and J gene segments. For a sequence to be retained, a match of at least six nucleotides was required to both a V gene segment and a J gene segment. Rearrangements were called productive when the CDR3 lacked stop codons and stayed in frame with V and J; all others were non-productive. Following IMGT convention, CDR3 was defined as the stretch from the second conserved V-encoded cysteine to the conserved J-encoded phenylalanine. In an earlier analysis of around 640 of the donors, sequences lacking an unambiguous match to a single V gene segment were excluded. In an earlier analysis of 500 to 750 of the donors, V segments were called functional above 56.7% productive rearrangements and were called segregating when the between-donor standard deviation exceeded 5%. A statistical classification framework was built to diagnose cytomegalovirus status from the catalog of TCR beta chain sequences. A later analysis assigned V and J genes by comparing TCR nucleotide sequences with IMGT/GENE-DB human TR gene sequences. In a later analysis, CDR3 sequences and most-parsimonious VDJ recombination scenarios were assigned using the TCRdist pipeline. In a later analysis, each TCR beta chain was defined by its CDR3 amino acid sequence together with its V-gene family, and reads lacking a unique V-gene family were excluded. To address suspected cross-contamination and a sequencing artifact, a later analysis removed several hundred highly shared, low-generation-probability nucleotide sequences. In a later analysis, a clonal expansion index was calculated for each public chain from normalized within-repertoire ranks of inferred template counts. In a later analysis, generation probabilities were computed using a VDJ recombination model fitted to out-of-frame rearrangements, and the results were checked against IGoR. A later analysis scored TCR-TCR, TCR-HLA and TCR-CMV co-occurrence with hypergeometric tests, applying a repertoire-size bias correction to TCR pairs. A later analysis estimated false discovery rates by permuting HLA or CMV assignments 20 times. In a later analysis, co-occurring TCRs were grouped using DBSCAN, and TCRdist sequence similarity was added for clustering within HLA-allele-positive subsets. For co-occurrence clustering, repertoires with fewer than 30,000 or more than 120,000 public chains were excluded, along with four or five repertoires with anomalous nucleotide sharing. The table was pulled from immuneACCESS by TCRdb, which kept in-frame rearrangements only. Such tables lose some clones; where checked, under half of the loss comes from unresolved V genes, and the rest has no known cause. V and J calls plus clone size are reproduced from that table; the DNA served to infer D and trimming. This sample's table has entries for 96,000 or so clones. The ten largest clonotypes hold approximately 6% of the sample.

The cohort consisted of approximately 690 healthy bone marrow donors. All cohort members were sampled while nominally healthy, although unrecorded immune exposures were likely present. The donor tested CMV seropositive and was one of the 289 seropositive cohort members. Every donor gave a peripheral blood sample, and the peripheral blood mononuclear cells from that sample were used for TCR beta sequencing. The Qiagen DNeasy Blood Extraction Kit was used to extract genomic DNA from the blood cell samples. To note about this clone: No antigen is known for it.

The V gene is TRBV7-2 and the J gene is TRBJ1-2; TRBD1 lines up with 9 middle nucleotides. Sequenced material: PBMCs. The clonotype comes from a girl aged 5 to 17 in good health and CMV-seropositive. The encoded CDR3 is CASSPRTGELYGYTF. The DNA reads as follows: TGTGCCAGCAGCCCGAGGACAGGGGAGCTCTATGGCTACACCTTC.